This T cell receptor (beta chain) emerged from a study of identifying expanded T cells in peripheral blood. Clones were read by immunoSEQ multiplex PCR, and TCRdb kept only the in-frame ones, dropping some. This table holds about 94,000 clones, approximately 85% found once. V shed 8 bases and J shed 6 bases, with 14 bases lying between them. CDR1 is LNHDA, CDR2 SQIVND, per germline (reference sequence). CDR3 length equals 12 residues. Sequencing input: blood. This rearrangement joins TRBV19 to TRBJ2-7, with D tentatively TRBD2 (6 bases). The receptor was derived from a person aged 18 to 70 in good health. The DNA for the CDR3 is TGTGCCAGTGGGGGGTACGGATCCGAGCAGTACTTC. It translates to CASGGYGSEQYF.